This T cell receptor beta chain was observed in a study of a mutant IDH1 vaccine in newly diagnosed glioma. Study background: Treatment recipients were approximately 62% male and about 40% female, and their mean age was approximately 43 years. Week 35 was safety follow-up visit V12; week 47 was end-of-study visit V13. The study, taken as a whole, reports: Pseudoprogression apparently tracked independently of changes in top peripheral T cell clonotypes.

Regarding this clone: Its target is unknown.

The repertoire was sequenced with immunoSEQ multiplex PCR; TCRdb's copy has only in-frame clones and lacks some. The sample records roughly 32,000 clones, 60% to 80% being singletons. Stated time point: week 35, safety follow-up. Each vaccine dose was 300 ug of mutant IDH1 20-mer peptide, with topical imiquimod. Sequenced here: PBMCs, sampled from a glioma patient whose treatment included an IDH1 peptide vaccine. This sequence originates from a woman in her 30s with glioma. Some clones in this sample may be carry-over from other donors' samples.

CDR3 DNA: TGTGCCCGTGAGTCAGGCAACGTAGCTTCTGGGGAGCTGTTTTTT. It codes for CARESGNVASGELFF. V gene TRBV30 combines with J gene TRBJ2-2; D not resolved. Germline V lookup: CDR1 GTSNPN, CDR2 SVGIG (reference sequence). The CDR3 has 15 amino acids. Trimming took 8 bases from V and 8 from J, leaving 24 bases between them.